This passage covers 18 T cell receptor beta chains from one sample sequenced in a study of shared clonotypes between healthy human individuals. TCRdb's copy holds only in-frame clones and misses some; the assay was immunoSEQ multiplex PCR. The sample contains some 2.3 million clones, 85% to 95% of which appear only once. The material sequenced was naive CD4+ T cells from PBMCs. The subset here: CD45RA+ positively selected. These receptors all come from a man aged 18 to 35 in good health. Some clones in this sample may be carry-over from other donors' samples.

The chain recombines TRBV18 with TRBJ1-1; no firm D call. The V gene lost 3 bases and the J gene lost 12 bases, with 17 bases spanning the gap. The V gene's germline CDR1 is KGHSH and CDR2 LQKENI. CDR3 length equals 13 residues. In DNA form, the CDR3 reads TGTGCCAGCTCACCTAAGGAGGCCCAGGTACCTTTCTTT. Translation gives CASSPKEAQVPFF.

The chain joins TRBV11-2 to TRBJ2-3, with 8 bases aligning to TRBD2. The germline V gene has CDR1 SGHAT and CDR2 FQNNGV. The CDR3 totals 16 residues. V lost 3 bases to trimming and J lost 2 bases; unmatched junction nucleotides: 7. The CDR3 region has the DNA TGTGCCAGCAGCTTGGGAATAGCGGGGTCCACAGATACGCAGTATTTT. Protein sequence: CASSLGIAGSTDTQYF.

This chain links TRBV6-1 with TRBJ2-1; possibly TRBD1 or TRBD2 for D (5 bases each). Deletions cut 3 bases from V and 3 bases from J, with 18 bases between. Germline lookup yields CDR1 MNHNS and CDR2 SASEGT. The CDR3 runs to 17 residues. The CDR3 DNA sequence: TGTGCCAGCAGTGATACCGGTGGGGGTAGAGGCTACAATGAGCAGTTCTTC. It codes for CASSDTGGGRGYNEQFF.

The rearrangement uses TRBV19 and TRBJ2-1; unclear D gene. The CDR3 sequence is 16 residues long. Per germline, CDR1 LNHDA and CDR2 SQIVND (reference sequence). Trimming pared 5 bases from V and 3 bases from J, leaving 17 bases between. The CDR3 is CASSDEVVRFYNEQFF. The CDR3 DNA follows: TGTGCCAGTAGTGACGAAGTTGTCCGGTTCTACAATGAGCAGTTCTTC.

This clone was observed a handful of times. The chain uses TRBV19 and TRBJ1-4; TRBD1 matches 8 bases. There are 13 residues in the CDR3. Per germline, CDR1 LNHDA and CDR2 SQIVND (reference sequence). Germline trimming cut 2 bases from V and 8 bases from J; bases unmatched to any gene: 1. Written as DNA, the CDR3 is TGTGCCAGTAGTATATGGACAGGGGAAAAACTGTTTTTT. It yields the protein CASSIWTGEKLFF.

The rearrangement links TRBV7-9 to TRBJ2-2; D is undetermined. This CDR3 has 13 amino acids. Germline V gene lookup returns CDR1 SEHNR and CDR2 FQNEAQ (reference sequence). V lost 0 bases and J 7 bases, leaving 6 bases between the germline ends. Here the CDR3 DNA reads TGTGCCAGCAGCTTAGCCTCGGTCGGGGAGCTGTTTTTT. Translation gives CASSLASVGELFF.

This clone was seen just once. This rearrangement joins TRBV19 to TRBJ1-4, with 7 bases identical to TRBD1. The CDR3 extends over 15 amino acids. The germline gives CDR1 LNHDA, CDR2 SQIVND (reference sequence). The ends lost 2 bases at V and 7 bases at J; junction bases unmatched: 7. The CDR3 sequence is CASSINRGSGEKLFF. The CDR3 nucleotides read TGTGCCAGTAGTATAAACAGGGGATCTGGTGAAAAACTGTTTTTT.

This clone was picked up a small number of times. The rearrangement links TRBV28 to TRBJ1-1; the D is unclear. Per germline, CDR1 MDHEN and CDR2 SYDVKM. The ends were cut back, 5 bases at V and 4 bases at J, with 5 bases in the middle. The CDR3 consists of 11 residues. CDR3 sequence: CASSGSTEAFF. In DNA, the CDR3 is TGTGCCAGCAGTGGTAGCACTGAAGCTTTCTTT.

V and J are TRBV28 and TRBJ2-1, with 7 nucleotides matching TRBD1. CDR1 is MDHEN, CDR2 SYDVKM, per germline. The CDR3 runs to 14 residues. The J segment lost 5 bases and the V segment lost 3 bases, leaving 4 bases of the junction unmatched. For the CDR3, the DNA is TGTGCCAGCAGTTTTTGGGGGACAGACAATGAGCAGTTCTTC. Its translation is CASSFWGTDNEQFF.

This clone was observed a single time. V usage is TRBV30 and J usage is TRBJ2-5; 8 bases match TRBD1. The J call is uncertain, as TRBJ2-7 better fits the DNA end. There are 14 residues in the CDR3. Germline-derived CDR1 and CDR2 are GTSNPN and SVGIG (reference sequence). The CDR3 nucleotides are TGTGCCTGGAGTCCACAGGGGGGCTTCCTCGAGCAGTACTTC. Translation: CAWSPQGGFLEQYF.

J is TRBJ2-2 and V is TRBV23-1; D is possibly TRBD1 (5 bases). TRBV23-1 is an ORF for which the function is uncertain. CDR3 length: 14 residues. Trimming stripped 8 bases from V and 1 base from J, with 11 bases between. CDR3 in amino acids: CASGLTENTGELFF. Written as DNA, the CDR3 is TGCGCCAGCGGCTTGACAGAGAACACCGGGGAGCTGTTTTTT.

The sample holds one count of this clone. Other DNA sequences in the sample encode the same CDR3. The chain has TRBV7-9 and TRBJ2-1, with a weak D call TRBD1 (5 bases). Germline CDR1 and CDR2: SEHNR and FQNEAQ (reference sequence). Trimming removed 0 bases from V and 6 bases from J, with 6 bases in between. The length of the CDR3 is 13 residues. The CDR3 DNA sequence: TGTGCCAGCAGCTTAGCAGGGGCCAATGAGCAGTTCTTC. Its translation is CASSLAGANEQFF. The variable domain in full, completed from reference TRBV7-9 and TRBJ2-1, reads DTGVSQNPRHKITKRGQNVTFRCDPISEHNRLYWYRQTLGQGPEFLTYFQNEAQLEKSRLLSDRFSAERPKGSFSTLEIQRTEQGDSAMYLCASSLAGANEQFFGPGTRLTVL.

The gene calls are TRBV29-1 and TRBJ2-3; D ambiguous. Trimming left V 2 bases short and J 2 bases short, with 8 bases between. The CDR3 consists of 13 residues. In germline, CDR1 is SQVTM, CDR2 ANQGSEA. The CDR3 DNA reads TGCAGCGTTGAAACTCATTTCACAGATACGCAGTATTTT. It codes for CSVETHFTDTQYF.

The rearrangement links TRBV9 to TRBJ2-3; 9 bases agree with TRBD2. V gave up 1 base and J gave up 0 bases; unmatched junction bases: 6. Germline lookup yields CDR1 SGDLS and CDR2 YYNGEE. The CDR3 length is 17 residues. In DNA form, the CDR3 reads TGTGCCAGCAGCGTAAATGCGGGAGGGTCTAGCACAGATACGCAGTATTTT. As protein: CASSVNAGGSSTDTQYF.

The chain uses TRBV9 and TRBJ2-1, with 7 bases that match TRBD1. V gave up 0 bases and J gave up 8 bases; unmatched junction bases: 5. Germline CDR1 is SGDLS and CDR2 is YYNGEE. The CDR3 length is 14 residues. CDR3 sequence: CASSVEQGWYEQFF. The CDR3 DNA sequence: TGTGCCAGCAGCGTAGAACAGGGGTGGTATGAGCAGTTCTTC.

Concerning this clone: Other DNA sequences from this sample encode an identical CDR3 as well. This chain links TRBV28 with TRBJ2-7, with 8 nucleotides matching TRBD1. V dropped 5 bases and J dropped 4; count of bases not matched to a gene: 4. The CDR3 runs to 13 residues. CDR1 MDHEN and CDR2 SYDVKM come from the germline V gene. DNA for the CDR3: TGTGCCAGCAGTCGGGGGACAGGTTACGAGCAGTACTTC. This encodes CASSRGTGYEQYF.

As regards this clone: The sample has other DNA sequences that encode this CDR3 too. The genes are TRBV29-1 and TRBJ2-5; D might be TRBD1 (5 bases). This CDR3 contains 12 residues. Germline assignment: CDR1 SQVTM and CDR2 ANQGSEA. Trimming took off 4 bases at V and 2 bases at J, with 8 bases between the two ends. CDR3 region: CSVGSGQETQYF. The CDR3 nucleotides read TGCAGCGTTGGGTCAGGGCAAGAGACCCAGTACTTC.

The chain is built from TRBV21-1 and TRBJ2-1; the DNA was not used to check the table's D call, TRBD1. TRBV21-1 is deemed a pseudogene. CDR3 size: 16 residues. CDR3 sequence reads: CASSKPGDRTRNEQFF. In DNA form, the CDR3 reads TGTGCCAGCAGCAAACCAGGGGACAGGACGCGCAATGAGCAGTTCTTC.